This T cell receptor beta chain stems from a study of identifying expanded T cells in peripheral blood. General study points: Differentially abundant clones: about 1.3 between replicates, about 15 at two to three weeks, approximately 18 at four. Clone count variance between roughly 2-week samples rose with total template count.

Assay used: immunoSEQ multiplex PCR; TCRdb lists only in-frame clones, some missing. The table records approximately 100,000 clones, around 90% of them present only once. This CDR3 region has 13 residues. The germline V and J ends were trimmed by 8 bases and 1 base, with 9 bases remaining between them. In germline, CDR1 is GTSNPN, CDR2 SVGIG (reference sequence). Regarding this clone: What it binds is not known.

Healthy donors had no documented immune events, such as infections, while sampled. The receptor was isolated from a person aged 18 to 75 in good health. The specimen was blood. V is TRBV30 and J is TRBJ2-6, with D perhaps being TRBD1 or TRBD2 (5 bases each). CDR3 sequence reads: CAGDGSGANVLTF. The DNA for the CDR3 is TGTGCCGGGGACGGGTCTGGGGCCAACGTCCTGACTTTC.